The table lists the clone carrying this TCR beta chain with many counts. Its target is not known. Individually, cDNA molecules had unique molecular identifiers attached to them. TCRdb used MiXCR to reprocess the 5' RACE reads, holding one entry per CDR3 protein. The repertoire holds about 42,000 distinct CDR3 sequences, 5% to 6.5% seen once, with around 7.7% in the top ten. These data come from a study of early T cells in non-severe SARS-CoV-2 infection. Study-wide context: Chains from this unsorted whole-blood bulk RNA could not be paired.

Study-level points and caveats: Reliance on VDJdb matching favored anti-spike CD8 responses; private and CD4 specificities were missed.

The clonotype comes from an adult who was a healthcare worker with PCR-confirmed SARS-CoV-2 infection or an uninfected control (not recorded which). The sample here was whole blood, taken at baseline.

The CDR3 region has the DNA TGCAGCGTTGAAGGCCCCGAGGGTAGCGGGTACAATGAGCAGTTCTTC. It specifies CSVEGPEGSGYNEQFF. The chain couples TRBV29-1 to TRBJ2-1, with 7 bases lining up with TRBD2. The J segment lost 4 bases and the V segment lost 1 base, leaving 10 bases of the junction unmatched. The CDR3 extends over 16 amino acids. CDR1 and CDR2 from the germline V gene are SQVTM and ANQGSEA.